The T cell receptor (beta chain) described here comes from a study of blood T cells in healthy people across ages. The extraction recovered at least 5.5 micrograms of total RNA per sample. The CDR3 is 15 amino acids. Trimming took 5 bases from V and 2 from J, leaving 14 bases between them. CDR1 SGDLS and CDR2 YYNGEE come from the germline V gene. The second PCR ran roughly 6 to 11 cycles with a sample-barcoded 5' primer and J-beta primers. TCRdb processed the 5' RACE reads anew with MiXCR; each CDR3 protein has one entry. The sample yields 760,000 or so distinct CDR3 sequences, 25% seen once. Separately, the same data were catalogued under a study of T cells of mothers and their children.

The specimen sequenced was blood. The receptor comes from a boy younger than 18 in good health. The V and J genes are TRBV9 and TRBJ2-1; the D call may be TRBD1 or TRBD2 (5 bases each). The CDR3 bases are TGTGCCAGCAGTGATACCGGGACGGCCTACAATGAGCAGTTCTTC. It codes for CASSDTGTAYNEQFF.